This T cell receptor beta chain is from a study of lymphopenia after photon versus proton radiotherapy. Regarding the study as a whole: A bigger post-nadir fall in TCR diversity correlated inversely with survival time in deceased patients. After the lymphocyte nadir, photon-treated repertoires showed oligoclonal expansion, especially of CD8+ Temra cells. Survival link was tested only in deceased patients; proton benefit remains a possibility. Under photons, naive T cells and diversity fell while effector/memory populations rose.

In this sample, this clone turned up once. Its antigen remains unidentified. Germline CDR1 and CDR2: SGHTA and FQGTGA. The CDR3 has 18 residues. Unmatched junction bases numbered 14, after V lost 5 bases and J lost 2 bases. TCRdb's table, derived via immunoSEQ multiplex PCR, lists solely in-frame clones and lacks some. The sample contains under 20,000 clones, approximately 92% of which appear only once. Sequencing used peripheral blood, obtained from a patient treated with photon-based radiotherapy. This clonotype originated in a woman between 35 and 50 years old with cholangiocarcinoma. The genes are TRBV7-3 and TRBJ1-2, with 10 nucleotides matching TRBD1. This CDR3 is CASSPWPRGQGRNYGYTF. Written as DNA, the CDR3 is TGTGCCAGCAGCCCATGGCCCCGGGGACAGGGGCGCAACTATGGCTACACCTTC.